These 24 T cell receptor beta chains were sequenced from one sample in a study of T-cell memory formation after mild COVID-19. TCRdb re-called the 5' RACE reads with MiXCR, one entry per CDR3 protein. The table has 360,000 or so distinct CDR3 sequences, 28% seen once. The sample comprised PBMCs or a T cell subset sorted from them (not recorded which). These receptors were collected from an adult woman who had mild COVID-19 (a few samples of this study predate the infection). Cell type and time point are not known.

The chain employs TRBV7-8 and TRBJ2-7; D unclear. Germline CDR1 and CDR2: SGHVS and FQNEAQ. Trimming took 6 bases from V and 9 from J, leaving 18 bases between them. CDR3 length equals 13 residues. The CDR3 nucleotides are TGTGCCAGCAGGCTGTCAGGAGTTCCGGCGCAGTACTTC. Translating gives CASRLSGVPAQYF.

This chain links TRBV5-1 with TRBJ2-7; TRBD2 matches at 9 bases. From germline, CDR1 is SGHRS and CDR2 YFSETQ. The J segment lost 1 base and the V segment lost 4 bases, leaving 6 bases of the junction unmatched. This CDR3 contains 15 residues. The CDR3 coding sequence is TGCGCCAGCAGCCCTAGCGGGGTCCTTTCCTACGAGCAGTACTTC. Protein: CASSPSGVLSYEQYF.

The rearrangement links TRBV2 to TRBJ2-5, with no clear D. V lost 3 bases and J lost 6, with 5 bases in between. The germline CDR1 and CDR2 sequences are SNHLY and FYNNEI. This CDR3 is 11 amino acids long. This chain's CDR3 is CASSEGQTQYF. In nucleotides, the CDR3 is TGTGCCAGCAGTGAGGGTCAGACCCAGTACTTC.

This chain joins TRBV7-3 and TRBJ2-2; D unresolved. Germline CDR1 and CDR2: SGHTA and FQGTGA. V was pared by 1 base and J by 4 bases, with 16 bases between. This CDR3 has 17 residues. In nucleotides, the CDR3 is TGTGCCAGCAGCTTAAACCCGGAAAGAGTAATCACCGGGGAGCTGTTTTTT. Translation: CASSLNPERVITGELFF.

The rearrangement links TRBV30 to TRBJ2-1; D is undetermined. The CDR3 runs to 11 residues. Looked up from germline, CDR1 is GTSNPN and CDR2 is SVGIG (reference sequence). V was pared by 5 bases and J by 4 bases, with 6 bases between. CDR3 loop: CAWASYNEQFF. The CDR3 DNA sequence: TGTGCCTGGGCCTCATACAATGAGCAGTTCTTC. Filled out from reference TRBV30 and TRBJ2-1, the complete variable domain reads SQTIHQWPATLVQPVGSPLSLECTVEGTSNPNLYWYRQAAGRGLQLLFYSVGIGQISSEVPQNLSASRPQDRQFILSSKKLLLSDSGFYLCAWASYNEQFFGPGTRLTVL.

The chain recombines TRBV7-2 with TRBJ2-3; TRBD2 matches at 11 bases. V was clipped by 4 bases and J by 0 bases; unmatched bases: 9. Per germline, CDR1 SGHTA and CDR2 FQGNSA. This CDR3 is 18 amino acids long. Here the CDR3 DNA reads TGTGCCAGCAGCTCCCTAGCGGGGGGCATGGCTAGCACAGATACGCAGTATTTT. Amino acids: CASSSLAGGMASTDTQYF.

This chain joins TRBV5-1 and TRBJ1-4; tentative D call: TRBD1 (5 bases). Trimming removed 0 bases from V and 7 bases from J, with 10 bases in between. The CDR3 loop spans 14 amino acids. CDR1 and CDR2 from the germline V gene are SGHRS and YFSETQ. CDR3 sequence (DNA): TGCGCCAGCAGCTTGGCGGGACTCGGTGAAAAACTGTTTTTT. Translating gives CASSLAGLGEKLFF.

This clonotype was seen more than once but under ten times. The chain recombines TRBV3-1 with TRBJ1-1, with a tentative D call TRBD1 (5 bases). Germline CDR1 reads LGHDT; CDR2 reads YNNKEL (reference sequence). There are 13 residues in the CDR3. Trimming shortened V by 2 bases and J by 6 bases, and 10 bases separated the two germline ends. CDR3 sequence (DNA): TGTGCCAGCAGCCAAAGCAGGGTGTCTGAAGCTTTCTTT. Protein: CASSQSRVSEAFF.

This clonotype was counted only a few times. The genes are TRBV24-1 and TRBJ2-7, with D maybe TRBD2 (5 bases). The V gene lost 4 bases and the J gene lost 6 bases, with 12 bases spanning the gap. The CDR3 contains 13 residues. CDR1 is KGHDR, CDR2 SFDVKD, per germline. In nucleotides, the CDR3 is TGTGCCACCAGTGACGCCGGACTTCTCGAGCAGTACTTC. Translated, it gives CATSDAGLLEQYF.

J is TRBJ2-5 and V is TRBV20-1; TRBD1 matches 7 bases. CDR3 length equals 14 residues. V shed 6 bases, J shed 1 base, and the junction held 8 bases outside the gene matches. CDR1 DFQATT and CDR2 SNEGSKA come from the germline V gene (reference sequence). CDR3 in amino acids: CSAAPGTVQETQYF. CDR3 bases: TGCAGTGCAGCACCTGGGACAGTCCAAGAGACCCAGTACTTC.

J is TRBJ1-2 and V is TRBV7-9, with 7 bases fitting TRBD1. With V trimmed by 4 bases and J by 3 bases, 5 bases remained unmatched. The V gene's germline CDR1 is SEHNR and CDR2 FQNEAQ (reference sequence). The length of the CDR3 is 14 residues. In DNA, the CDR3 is TGTGCCAGCAGCTCGACAGGGACGGACTATGGCTACACCTTC. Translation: CASSSTGTDYGYTF.

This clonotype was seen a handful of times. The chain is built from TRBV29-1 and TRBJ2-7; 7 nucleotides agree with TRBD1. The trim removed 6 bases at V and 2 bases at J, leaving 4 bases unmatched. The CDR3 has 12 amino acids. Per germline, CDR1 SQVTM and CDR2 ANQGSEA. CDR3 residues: CSVQGQPYEQYF. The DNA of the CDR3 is TGCAGCGTCCAGGGACAGCCCTACGAGCAGTACTTC.

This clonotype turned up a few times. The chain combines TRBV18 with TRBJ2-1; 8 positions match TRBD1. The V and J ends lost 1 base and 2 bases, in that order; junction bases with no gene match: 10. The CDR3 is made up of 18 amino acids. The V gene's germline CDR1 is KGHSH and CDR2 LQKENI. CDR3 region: CASSPLLGQGSTYNEQFF. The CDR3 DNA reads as TGTGCCAGCTCACCACTGCTCGGACAGGGAAGTACCTACAATGAGCAGTTCTTC.

The CDR3 sequence is CASSPLASKETQYF. CDR3 sequence (DNA): TGTGCCAGCAGCCCCCTAGCGTCAAAAGAGACCCAGTACTTC. The chain employs TRBV7-9 and TRBJ2-5, with a possible D match to TRBD2 (6 bases). This CDR3 has 14 residues. Germline-derived CDR1 and CDR2 are SEHNR and FQNEAQ (reference sequence). Trimming took off 5 bases at V and 3 bases at J, with 13 bases between the two ends. Full variable domain (remainder filled in from reference TRBV7-9 and TRBJ2-5): DTGVSQNPRHKITKRGQNVTFRCDPISEHNRLYWYRQTLGQGPEFLTYFQNEAQLEKSRLLSDRFSAERPKGSFSTLEIQRTEQGDSAMYLCASSPLASKETQYFGPGTRLLVL.

The CDR3 spells CASSWDRGYNEQFF. CDR3 nucleotide sequence: TGTGCCAGCAGTTGGGACAGGGGTTACAATGAGCAGTTCTTC. The chain couples TRBV6-2 or TRBV6-3 to TRBJ2-1, with 10 bases identical to TRBD1. Germline CDR1 reads MNHEY; CDR2 reads SVGEGT. After removal of 4 bases from V and 4 bases from J, the junction contained 1 base not matched to a gene. This CDR3 has 14 residues.

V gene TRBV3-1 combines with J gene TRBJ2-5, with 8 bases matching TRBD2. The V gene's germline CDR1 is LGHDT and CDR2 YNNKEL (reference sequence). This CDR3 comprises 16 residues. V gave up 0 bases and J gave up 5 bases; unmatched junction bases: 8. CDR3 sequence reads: CASSQEEAGGGETQYF. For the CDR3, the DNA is TGTGCCAGCAGCCAAGAAGAGGCGGGAGGCGGGGAGACCCAGTACTTC.

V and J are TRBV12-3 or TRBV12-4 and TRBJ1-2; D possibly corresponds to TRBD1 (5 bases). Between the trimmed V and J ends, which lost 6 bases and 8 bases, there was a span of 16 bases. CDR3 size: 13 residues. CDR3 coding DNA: TGTGCCAGCAGCCCCCGGGACGAGGAGGGCTACACCTTC. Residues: CASSPRDEEGYTF.

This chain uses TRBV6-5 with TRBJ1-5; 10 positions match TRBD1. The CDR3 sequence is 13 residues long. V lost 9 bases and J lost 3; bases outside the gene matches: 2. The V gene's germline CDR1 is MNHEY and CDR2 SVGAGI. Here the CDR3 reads CASGQGDNQPQHF. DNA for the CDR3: TGTGCCAGTGGACAGGGGGACAATCAGCCCCAGCATTTT.

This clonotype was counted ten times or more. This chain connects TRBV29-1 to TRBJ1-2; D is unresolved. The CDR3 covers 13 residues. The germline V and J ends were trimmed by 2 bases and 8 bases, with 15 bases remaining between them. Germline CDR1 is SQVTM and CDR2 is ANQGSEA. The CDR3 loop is CSVEQPALGGYTF. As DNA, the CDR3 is TGCAGCGTTGAACAGCCAGCACTTGGGGGCTACACCTTC.

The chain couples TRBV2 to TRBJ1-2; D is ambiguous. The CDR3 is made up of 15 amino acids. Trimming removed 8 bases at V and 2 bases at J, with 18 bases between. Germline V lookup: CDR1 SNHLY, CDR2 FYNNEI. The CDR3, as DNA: TGTGCCAGCTTGGCCAGCCAGTGGATGAACTATGGCTACACCTTC. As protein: CASLASQWMNYGYTF.

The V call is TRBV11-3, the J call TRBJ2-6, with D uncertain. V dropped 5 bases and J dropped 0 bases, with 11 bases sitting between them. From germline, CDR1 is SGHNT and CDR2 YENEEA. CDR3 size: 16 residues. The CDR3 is CASSPSTASGANVLTF. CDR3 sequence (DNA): TGTGCCAGCAGCCCCTCGACGGCCTCTGGGGCCAACGTCCTGACTTTC.

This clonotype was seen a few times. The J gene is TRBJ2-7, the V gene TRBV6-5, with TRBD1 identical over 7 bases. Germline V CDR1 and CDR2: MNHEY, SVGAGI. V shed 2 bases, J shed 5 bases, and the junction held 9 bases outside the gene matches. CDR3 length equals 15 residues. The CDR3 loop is CASSYEGGLYNEQYF. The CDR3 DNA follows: TGTGCCAGCAGTTACGAAGGGGGCCTCTATAACGAGCAGTACTTC.

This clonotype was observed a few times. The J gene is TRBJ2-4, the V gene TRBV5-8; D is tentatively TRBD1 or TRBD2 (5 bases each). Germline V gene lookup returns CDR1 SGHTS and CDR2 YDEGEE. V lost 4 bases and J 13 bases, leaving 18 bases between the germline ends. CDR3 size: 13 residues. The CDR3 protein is CASSHGVASGQYF. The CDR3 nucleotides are TGTGCCAGCAGCCACGGGGTGGCCTCAGGGCAGTACTTC. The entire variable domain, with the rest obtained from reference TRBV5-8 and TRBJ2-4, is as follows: EAGVTQSPTHLIKTRGQQATLRCSPISGHTSVYWYQQALGLGLQFLLWYDEGEERNRGNFPPRFSGRQFPNYSSELNVNALELEDSALYLCASSHGVASGQYFGAGTRLSVL.

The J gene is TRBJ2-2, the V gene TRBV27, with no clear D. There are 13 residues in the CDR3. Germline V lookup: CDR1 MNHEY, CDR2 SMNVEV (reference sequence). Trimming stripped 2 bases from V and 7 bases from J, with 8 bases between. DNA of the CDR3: TGTGCCAGCAGTTTAAACAGTAACGGGGAGCTGTTTTTT. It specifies CASSLNSNGELFF.